This T cell receptor (beta chain) was profiled in a study of blood T cells in healthy people across ages. This clonotype was seen a few times. Combining a sample-barcoded 5' primer with a J-beta primer mix, a second PCR ran for roughly 6 to 11 cycles. TCRdb reprocessed the 5' RACE reads with MiXCR, giving one entry per CDR3 protein. The repertoire holds roughly 500,000 distinct CDR3 sequences, with 27% as singletons. This CDR3 region has 16 residues. The V and J ends lost 1 base and 6 bases, in that order; junction bases with no gene match: 8. Germline V CDR1 and CDR2: SEHNR, FQNEAQ (reference sequence).

The material sequenced was blood. The clonotype originates from a woman in her seventies in good health. J is TRBJ2-2 and V is TRBV7-9; 7 bases match TRBD2. DNA of the CDR3: TGTGCCAGCAGCTTAGTACCCCCTGGGAGGGCCGGGGAGCTGTTTTTT. Amino acid sequence: CASSLVPPGRAGELFF.